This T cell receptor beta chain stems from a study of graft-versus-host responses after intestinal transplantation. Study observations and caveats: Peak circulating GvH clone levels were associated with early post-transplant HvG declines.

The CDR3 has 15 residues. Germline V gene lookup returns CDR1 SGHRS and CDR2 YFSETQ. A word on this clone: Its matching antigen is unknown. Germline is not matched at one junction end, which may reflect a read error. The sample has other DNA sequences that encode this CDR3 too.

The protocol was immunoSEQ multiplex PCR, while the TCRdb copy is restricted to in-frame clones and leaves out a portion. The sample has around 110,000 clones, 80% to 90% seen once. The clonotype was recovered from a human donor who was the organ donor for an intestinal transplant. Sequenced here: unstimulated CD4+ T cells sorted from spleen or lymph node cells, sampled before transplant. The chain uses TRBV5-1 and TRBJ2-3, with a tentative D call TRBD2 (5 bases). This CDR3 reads CASSLGSSSTDTQYF. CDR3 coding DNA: TGCGCCAGCAGCTTGGGTTCATCTAGCACAGATACACAGTATTTT.